This T cell receptor (beta chain) was found in a study of graft-versus-host responses after intestinal transplantation. About this clone itself: As yet, its antigen is unknown.

Libraries were prepared by immunoSEQ multiplex PCR; TCRdb keeps only in-frame clonotypes and omits some of them. The table includes fewer than 90,000 clones, about 95% detected once. CDR3 size: 13 residues. Germline CDR1 and CDR2: LNHDA and SQIVND (reference sequence). Trimming pared 3 bases from V and 5 bases from J, leaving 8 bases between. The specimen comprised unstimulated CD4+ T cells sorted from spleen or lymph node cells, sampled before transplant. The source of this sequence is a human donor who was the organ donor for an intestinal transplant. The V gene is TRBV19, the J gene TRBJ1-5, with a tentative D call TRBD1 (5 bases). CDR3: CASSMGGDQPQHF. Written as DNA, the CDR3 is TGTGCCAGTAGTATGGGGGGAGATCAGCCCCAGCATTTT.